This section outlines one TCR beta chain sequence together with its context. What it recognizes is unknown. Primers included in the PCR were 60 Vbeta and 13 Jbeta primers. Here immunoSEQ multiplex PCR was the method, and the copy in TCRdb shows in-frame clones only, minus some. The repertoire holds 100,000 to 150,000 clones, with 83% as singletons. This sample is drawn from a study of cytomegalovirus exposure and HLA in healthy donors. Study-wide points: Rates of TCR association differed by HLA locus in a later analysis, with DRB1 highest and HLA-C lowest.

Every donor was a healthy person donating bone marrow. This CDR3 has 16 amino acids. The J segment lost 7 bases and the V segment lost 3 bases, leaving 13 bases of the junction unmatched. Germline loops: CDR1 SEHNR, CDR2 FQNEAQ (reference sequence). This sequence was found in a girl aged 2-10 years in good health and CMV-seronegative. Sequencing used PBMCs. The gene calls are TRBV7-9 and TRBJ2-5; 8 bases fit TRBD2. CDR3 in amino acids: CASSFIVAGYGGTQYF. The CDR3 DNA is TGTGCCAGCAGCTTTATCGTAGCGGGATACGGTGGGACCCAGTACTTC.